What follows is one T cell receptor beta chain and its context. V lost 2 bases to trimming and J lost 5 bases; unmatched junction nucleotides: 6. Looked up from germline, CDR1 is MDHEN and CDR2 is SYDVKM. The CDR3 covers 16 residues. Measured with immunoSEQ multiplex PCR; TCRdb has only the in-frame clones, and not every one. The data contain approximately 71,000 clones, 84% of them singletons. This specimen belongs to a study of OX40 agonist ivuxolimab in advanced cancers. The gene calls are TRBV28 and TRBJ2-1; TRBD2 matches 10 bases. The receptor's source is an adult with an advanced solid tumor such as melanoma, head and neck, liver or kidney cancer. The sequences come from CD4+ or CD8+ T cells sorted from blood, collected in a trial of the OX40 agonist ivuxolimab. Here the CDR3 DNA reads TGTGCCAGCAGTTTAAGGCTAGCGGGGGCCCACAATGAGCAGTTCTTC. Amino acid sequence: CASSLRLAGAHNEQFF. The full variable domain, with the rest looked up from reference TRBV28 and TRBJ2-1, is DVKVTQSSRYLVKRTGEKVFLECVQDMDHENMFWYRQDPGLGLRLIYFSYDVKMKEKGDIPEGYSVSREKKERFSLILESASTNQTSMYLCASSLRLAGAHNEQFFGPGTRLTVL.